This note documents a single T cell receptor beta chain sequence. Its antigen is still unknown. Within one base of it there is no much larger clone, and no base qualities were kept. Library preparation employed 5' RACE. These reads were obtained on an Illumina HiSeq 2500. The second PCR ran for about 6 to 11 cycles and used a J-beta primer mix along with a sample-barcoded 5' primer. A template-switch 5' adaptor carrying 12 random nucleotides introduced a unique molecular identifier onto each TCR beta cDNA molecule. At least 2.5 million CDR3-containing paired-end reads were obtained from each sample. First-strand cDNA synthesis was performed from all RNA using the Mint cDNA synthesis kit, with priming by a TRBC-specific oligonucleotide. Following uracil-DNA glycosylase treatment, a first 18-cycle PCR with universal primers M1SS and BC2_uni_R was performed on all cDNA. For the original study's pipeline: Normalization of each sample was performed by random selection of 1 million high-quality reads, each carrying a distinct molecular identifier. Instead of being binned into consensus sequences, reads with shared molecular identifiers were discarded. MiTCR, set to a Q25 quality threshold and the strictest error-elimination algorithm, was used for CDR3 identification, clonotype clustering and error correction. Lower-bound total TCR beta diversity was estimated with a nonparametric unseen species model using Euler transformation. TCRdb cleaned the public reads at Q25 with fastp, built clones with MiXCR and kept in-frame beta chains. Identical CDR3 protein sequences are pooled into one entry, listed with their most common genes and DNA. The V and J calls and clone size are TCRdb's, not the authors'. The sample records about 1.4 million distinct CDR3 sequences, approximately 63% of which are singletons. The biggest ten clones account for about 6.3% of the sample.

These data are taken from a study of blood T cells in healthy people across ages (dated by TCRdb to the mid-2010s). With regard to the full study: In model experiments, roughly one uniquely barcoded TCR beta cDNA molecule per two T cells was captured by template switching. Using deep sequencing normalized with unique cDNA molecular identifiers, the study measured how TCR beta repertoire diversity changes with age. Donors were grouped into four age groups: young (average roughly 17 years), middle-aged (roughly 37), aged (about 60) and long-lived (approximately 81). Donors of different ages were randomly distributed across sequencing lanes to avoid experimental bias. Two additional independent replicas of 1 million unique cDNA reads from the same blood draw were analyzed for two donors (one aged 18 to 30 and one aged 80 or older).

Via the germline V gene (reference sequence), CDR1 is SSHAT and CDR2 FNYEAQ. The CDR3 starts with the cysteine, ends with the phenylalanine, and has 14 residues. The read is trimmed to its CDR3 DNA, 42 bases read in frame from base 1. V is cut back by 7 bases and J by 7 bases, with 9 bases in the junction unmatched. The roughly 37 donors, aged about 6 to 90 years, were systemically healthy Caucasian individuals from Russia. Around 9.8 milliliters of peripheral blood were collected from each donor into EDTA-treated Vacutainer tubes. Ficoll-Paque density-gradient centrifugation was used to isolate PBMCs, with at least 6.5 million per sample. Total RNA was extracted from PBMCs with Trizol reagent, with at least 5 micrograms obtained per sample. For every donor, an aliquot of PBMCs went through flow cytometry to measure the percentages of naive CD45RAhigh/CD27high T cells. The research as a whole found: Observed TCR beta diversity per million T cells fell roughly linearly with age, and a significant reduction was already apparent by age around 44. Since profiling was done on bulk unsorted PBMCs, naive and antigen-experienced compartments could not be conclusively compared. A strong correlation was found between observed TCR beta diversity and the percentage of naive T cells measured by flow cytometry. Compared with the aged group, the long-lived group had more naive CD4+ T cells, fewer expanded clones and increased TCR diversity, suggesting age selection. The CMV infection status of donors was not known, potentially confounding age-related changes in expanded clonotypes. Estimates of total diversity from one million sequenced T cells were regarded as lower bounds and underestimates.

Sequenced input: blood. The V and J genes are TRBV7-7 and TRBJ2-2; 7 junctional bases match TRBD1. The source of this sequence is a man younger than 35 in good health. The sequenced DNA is TGTGCCAGCACCAATGACAGGGCGGGCGGGGAGCTGTTTTTT. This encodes CASTNDRAGGELFF.